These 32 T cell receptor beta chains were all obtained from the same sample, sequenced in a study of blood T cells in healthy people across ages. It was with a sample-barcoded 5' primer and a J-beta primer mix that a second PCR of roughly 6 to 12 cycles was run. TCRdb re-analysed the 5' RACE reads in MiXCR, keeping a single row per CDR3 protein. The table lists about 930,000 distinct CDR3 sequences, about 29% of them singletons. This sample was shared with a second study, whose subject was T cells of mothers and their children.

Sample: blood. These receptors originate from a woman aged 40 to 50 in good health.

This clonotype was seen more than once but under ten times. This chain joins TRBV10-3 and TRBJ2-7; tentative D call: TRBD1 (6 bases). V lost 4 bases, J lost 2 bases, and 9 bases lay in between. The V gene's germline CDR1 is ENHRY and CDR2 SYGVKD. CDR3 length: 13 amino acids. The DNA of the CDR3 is TGTGCCATCAGTGCCGGGACAACCTACGAGCAGTACTTC. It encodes CAISAGTTYEQYF.

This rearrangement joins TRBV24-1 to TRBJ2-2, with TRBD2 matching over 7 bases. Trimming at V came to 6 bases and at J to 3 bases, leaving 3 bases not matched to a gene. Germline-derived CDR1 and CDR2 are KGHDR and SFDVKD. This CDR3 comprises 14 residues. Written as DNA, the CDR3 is TGTGCCACCAGTCCGGGACTACACACCGGGGAGCTGTTTTTT. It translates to CATSPGLHTGELFF.

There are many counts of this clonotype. The CDR3 bases are TGTGCCAGCAGCGTAGAACCCAGCGGGGCGACTAATGAGCAGTTCTTC. Amino acids: CASSVEPSGATNEQFF. V is TRBV9 and J is TRBJ2-1, with 7 nucleotides matching TRBD2. Germline V gene sequence: CDR1 SGDLS, CDR2 YYNGEE. The CDR3 spans 16 residues. J gave up 7 bases and V 0 bases, and 10 bases lay outside the gene matches.

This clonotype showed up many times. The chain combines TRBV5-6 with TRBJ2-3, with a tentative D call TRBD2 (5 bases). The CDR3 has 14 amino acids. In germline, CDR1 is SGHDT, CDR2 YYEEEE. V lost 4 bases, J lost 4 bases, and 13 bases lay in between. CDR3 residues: CASSAGFGADTQYF. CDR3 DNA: TGTGCCAGCAGCGCCGGATTCGGGGCAGATACGCAGTATTTT.

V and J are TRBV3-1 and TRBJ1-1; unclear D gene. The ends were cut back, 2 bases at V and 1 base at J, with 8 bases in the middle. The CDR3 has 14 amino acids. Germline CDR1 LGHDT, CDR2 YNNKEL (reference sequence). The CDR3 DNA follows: TGTGCCAGCAGCCAAACGCTCCCGAACACTGAAGCTTTCTTT. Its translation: CASSQTLPNTEAFF.

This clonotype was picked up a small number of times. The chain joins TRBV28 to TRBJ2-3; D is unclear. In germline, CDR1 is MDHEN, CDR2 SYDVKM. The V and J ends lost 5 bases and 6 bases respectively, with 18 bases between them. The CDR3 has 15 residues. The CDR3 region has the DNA TGTGCCAGCAGTCGGCAATTAACACGTCAGGATACGCAGTATTTT. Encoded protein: CASSRQLTRQDTQYF.

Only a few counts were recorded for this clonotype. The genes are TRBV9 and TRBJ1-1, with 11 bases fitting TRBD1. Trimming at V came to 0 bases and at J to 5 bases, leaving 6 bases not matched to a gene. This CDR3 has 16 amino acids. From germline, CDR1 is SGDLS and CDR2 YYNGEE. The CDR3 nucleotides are TGTGCCAGCAGCGTAGATCCGGGACAGGGGGGAACTGAAGCTTTCTTT. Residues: CASSVDPGQGGTEAFF.

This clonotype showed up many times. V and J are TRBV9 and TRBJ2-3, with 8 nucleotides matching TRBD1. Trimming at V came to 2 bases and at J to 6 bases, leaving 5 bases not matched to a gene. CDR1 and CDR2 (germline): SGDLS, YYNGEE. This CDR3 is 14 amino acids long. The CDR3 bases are TGTGCCAGCAGCGTCTTGGACAGGGCGGATACGCAGTATTTT. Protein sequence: CASSVLDRADTQYF.

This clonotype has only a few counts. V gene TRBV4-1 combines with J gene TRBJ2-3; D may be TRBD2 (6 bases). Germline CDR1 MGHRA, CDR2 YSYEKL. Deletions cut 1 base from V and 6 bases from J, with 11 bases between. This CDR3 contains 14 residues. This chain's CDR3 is CASSQVATSDTQYF. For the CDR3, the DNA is TGCGCCAGCAGCCAAGTGGCGACTAGTGATACGCAGTATTTT.

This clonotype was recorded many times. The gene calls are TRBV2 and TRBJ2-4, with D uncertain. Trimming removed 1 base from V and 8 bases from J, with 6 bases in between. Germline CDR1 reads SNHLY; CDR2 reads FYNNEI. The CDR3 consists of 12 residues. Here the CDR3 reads CASSEGGDIQYF. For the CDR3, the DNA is TGTGCCAGCAGTGAAGGAGGAGACATTCAGTACTTC.

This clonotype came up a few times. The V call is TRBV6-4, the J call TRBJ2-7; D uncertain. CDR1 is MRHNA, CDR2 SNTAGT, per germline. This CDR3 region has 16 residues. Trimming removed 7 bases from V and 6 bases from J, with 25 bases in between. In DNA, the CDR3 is TGTGCCAGCATTCCCAACGAGGCTCACACGGCAACCGAGCAGTACTTC. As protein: CASIPNEAHTATEQYF.

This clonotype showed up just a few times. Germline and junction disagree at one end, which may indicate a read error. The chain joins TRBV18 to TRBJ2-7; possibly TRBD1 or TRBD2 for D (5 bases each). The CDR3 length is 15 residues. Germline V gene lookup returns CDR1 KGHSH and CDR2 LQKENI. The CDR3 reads CACSRRDPGSYEQYF. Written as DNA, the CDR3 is TGTGCCTGCTCACGCAGGGATCCGGGGTCCTACGAGCAGTACTTC.

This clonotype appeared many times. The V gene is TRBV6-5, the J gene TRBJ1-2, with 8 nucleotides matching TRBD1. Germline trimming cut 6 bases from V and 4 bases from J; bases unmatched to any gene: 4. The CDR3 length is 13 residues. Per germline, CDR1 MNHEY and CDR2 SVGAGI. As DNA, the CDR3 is TGTGCCAGCAGGGTACAGGGGGGCTATGGCTACACCTTC. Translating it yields CASRVQGGYGYTF.

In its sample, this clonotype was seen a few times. The DNA of the CDR3 is TGTGCCAGCAGCTTCGCCAGAATGAACACTGAAGCTTTCTTT. It specifies CASSFARMNTEAFF. This chain joins TRBV7-2 and TRBJ1-1; D is unresolved. Germline CDR1 reads SGHTA; CDR2 reads FQGNSA. Trimming cost V 3 bases and J 0 bases, with 8 bases left between them. The CDR3 is 14 amino acids.

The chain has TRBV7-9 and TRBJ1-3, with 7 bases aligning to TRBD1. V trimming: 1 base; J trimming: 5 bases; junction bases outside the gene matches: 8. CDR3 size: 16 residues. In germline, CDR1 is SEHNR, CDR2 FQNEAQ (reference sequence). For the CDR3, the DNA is TGTGCCAGCAGCTTAGGCCTACAGGGGAGTAGAAACACCATATATTTT. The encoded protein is CASSLGLQGSRNTIYF. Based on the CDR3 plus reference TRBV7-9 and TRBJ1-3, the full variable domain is DTGVSQNPRHKITKRGQNVTFRCDPISEHNRLYWYRQTLGQGPEFLTYFQNEAQLEKSRLLSDRFSAERPKGSFSTLEIQRTEQGDSAMYLCASSLGLQGSRNTIYFGEGSWLTVV.

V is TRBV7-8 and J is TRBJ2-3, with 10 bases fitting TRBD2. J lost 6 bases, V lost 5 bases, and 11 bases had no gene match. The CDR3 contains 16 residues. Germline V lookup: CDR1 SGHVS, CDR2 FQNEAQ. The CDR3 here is CASSMLAGDSRDTQYF. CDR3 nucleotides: TGTGCCAGCAGCATGCTAGCGGGGGACTCCAGGGATACGCAGTATTTT.

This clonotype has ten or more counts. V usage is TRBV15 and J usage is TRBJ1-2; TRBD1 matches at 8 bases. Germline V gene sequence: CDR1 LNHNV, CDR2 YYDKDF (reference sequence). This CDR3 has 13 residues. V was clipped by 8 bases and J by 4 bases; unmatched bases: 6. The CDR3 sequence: CATSGTGGYGYTF. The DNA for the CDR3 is TGTGCCACCTCCGGGACAGGTGGCTATGGCTACACCTTC. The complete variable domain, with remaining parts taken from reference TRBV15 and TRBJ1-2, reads DAMVIQNPRYQVTQFGKPVTLSCSQTLNHNVMYWYQQKSSQAPKLLFHYYDKDFNNEADTPDNFQSRRPNTSFCFLDIRSPGLGDTAMYLCATSGTGGYGYTFGSGTRLTVV.

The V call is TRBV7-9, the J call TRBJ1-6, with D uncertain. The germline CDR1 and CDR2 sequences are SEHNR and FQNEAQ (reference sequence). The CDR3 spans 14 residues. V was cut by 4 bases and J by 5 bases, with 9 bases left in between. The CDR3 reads CASSSDLHNSPLHF. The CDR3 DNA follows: TGTGCCAGCAGCTCCGACCTCCATAATTCACCCCTCCACTTT.

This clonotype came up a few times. CDR3 nucleotide sequence: TGTGCCAGTCAGGCGGGACTGAGCTATGGCTACACCTTC. Its protein is CASQAGLSYGYTF. The J gene is TRBJ1-2, the V gene TRBV19; the D gene is possibly TRBD1 (5 bases). In germline, CDR1 is LNHDA, CDR2 SQIVND (reference sequence). This CDR3 has 13 amino acids. Deletions cut 8 bases from V and 4 bases from J, with 14 bases between.

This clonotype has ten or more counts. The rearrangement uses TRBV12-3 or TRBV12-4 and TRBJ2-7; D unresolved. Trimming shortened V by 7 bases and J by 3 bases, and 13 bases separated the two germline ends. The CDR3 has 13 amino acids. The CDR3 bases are TGTGCCAGCACCGTTGATGCCGACTACGAGCAGTACTTC. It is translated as CASTVDADYEQYF.

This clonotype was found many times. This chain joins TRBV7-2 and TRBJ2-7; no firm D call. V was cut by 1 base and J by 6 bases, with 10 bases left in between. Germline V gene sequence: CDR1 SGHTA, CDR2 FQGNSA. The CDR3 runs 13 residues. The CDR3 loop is CASSLDQSGEQYF. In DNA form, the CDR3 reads TGTGCCAGCAGCTTAGATCAGTCGGGCGAGCAGTACTTC.

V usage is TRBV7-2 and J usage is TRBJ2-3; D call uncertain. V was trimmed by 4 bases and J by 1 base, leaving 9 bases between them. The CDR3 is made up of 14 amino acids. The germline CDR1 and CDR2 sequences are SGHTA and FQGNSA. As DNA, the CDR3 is TGTGCCAGCAGCTCACGGAGCGGCACAGATACGCAGTATTTT. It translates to CASSSRSGTDTQYF.

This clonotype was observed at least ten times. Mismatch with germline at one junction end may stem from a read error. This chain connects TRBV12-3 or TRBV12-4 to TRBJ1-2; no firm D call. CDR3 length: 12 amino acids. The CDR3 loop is CAGSFGNYGYTF. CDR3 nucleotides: TGTGCCGGCAGTTTTGGTAACTATGGCTACACCTTC.

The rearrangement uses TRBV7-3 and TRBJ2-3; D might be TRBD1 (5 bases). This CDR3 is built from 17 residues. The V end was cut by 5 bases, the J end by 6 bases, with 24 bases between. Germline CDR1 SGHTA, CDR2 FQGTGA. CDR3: CASSPGGIGRARDTQYF. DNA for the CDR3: TGTGCCAGCAGCCCGGGCGGAATCGGCAGGGCGAGGGATACGCAGTATTTT.

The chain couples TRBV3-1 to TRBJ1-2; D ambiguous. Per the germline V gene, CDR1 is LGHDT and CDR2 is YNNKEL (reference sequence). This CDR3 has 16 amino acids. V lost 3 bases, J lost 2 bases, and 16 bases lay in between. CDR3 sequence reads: CASSQDGRQLNYGYTF. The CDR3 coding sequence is TGTGCCAGCAGCCAGGACGGACGTCAGTTGAACTATGGCTACACCTTC.

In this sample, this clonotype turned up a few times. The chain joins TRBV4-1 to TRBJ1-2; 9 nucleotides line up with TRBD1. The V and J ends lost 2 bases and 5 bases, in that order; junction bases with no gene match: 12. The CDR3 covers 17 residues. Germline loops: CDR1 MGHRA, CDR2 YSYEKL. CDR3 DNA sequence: TGCGCCAGCAGCCAACCCGAAGGGGGACAGGGAAGGTATGGCTACACCTTC. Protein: CASSQPEGGQGRYGYTF.

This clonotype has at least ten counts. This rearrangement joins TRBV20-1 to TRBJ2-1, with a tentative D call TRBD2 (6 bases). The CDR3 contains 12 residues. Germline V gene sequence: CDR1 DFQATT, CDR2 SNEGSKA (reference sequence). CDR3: CRPVGGVGEQFF. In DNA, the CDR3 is TGCAGACCTGTCGGAGGGGTGGGGGAGCAGTTCTTC.

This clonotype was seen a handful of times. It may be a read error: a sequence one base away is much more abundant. The CDR3 sequence: CASRGTGKTEAFF. In nucleotides, the CDR3 is TGTGCCAGCAGGGGGACAGGGAAGACTGAAGCTTTCTTT. The rearrangement joins TRBV6-5 to TRBJ1-1, with 9 bases that match TRBD1. Germline-derived CDR1 and CDR2 are MNHEY and SVGAGI. CDR3 length equals 13 residues. The junction had 4 bases not matched to a gene; V was cut back by 6 bases and J by 5 bases.

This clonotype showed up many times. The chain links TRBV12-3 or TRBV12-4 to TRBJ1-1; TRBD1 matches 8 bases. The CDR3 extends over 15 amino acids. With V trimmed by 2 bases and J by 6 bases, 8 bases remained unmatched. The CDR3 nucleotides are TGTGCCAGCAGTTTAAGACAGGGGAGGCCCTCTGAAGCTTTCTTT. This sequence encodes CASSLRQGRPSEAFF.

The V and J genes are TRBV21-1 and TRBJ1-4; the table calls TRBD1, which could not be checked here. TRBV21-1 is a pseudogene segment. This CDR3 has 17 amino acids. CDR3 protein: CASSKSGQGGGYEKLFF. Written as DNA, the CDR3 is TGTGCCAGCAGCAAAAGCGGGCAGGGGGGTGGATATGAAAAACTGTTTTTT.

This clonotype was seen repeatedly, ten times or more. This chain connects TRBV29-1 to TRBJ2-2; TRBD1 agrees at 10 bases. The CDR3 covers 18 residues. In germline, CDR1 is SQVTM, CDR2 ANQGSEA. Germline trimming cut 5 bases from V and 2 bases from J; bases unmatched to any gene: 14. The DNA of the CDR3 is TGCAGCGTTCATTCCCTGGGGACAGGGGCGAAAAACACCGGGGAGCTGTTTTTT. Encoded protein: CSVHSLGTGAKNTGELFF.

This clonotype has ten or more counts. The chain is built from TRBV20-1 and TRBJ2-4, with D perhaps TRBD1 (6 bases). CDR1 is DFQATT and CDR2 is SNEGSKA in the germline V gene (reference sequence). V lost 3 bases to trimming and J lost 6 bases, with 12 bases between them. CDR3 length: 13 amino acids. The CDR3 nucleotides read TGCAGTGCTAGGGGGGCCCTCGGAAACATTCAGTACTTC. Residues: CSARGALGNIQYF.